Given below is one T cell receptor (beta chain) in context. The antigen is unknown. This entry is derived from a study of naive CD8 T cells in extremely preterm neonates. Germline V gene data show CDR1 as MGHRA and CDR2 as YSYEKL. This CDR3 region has 14 residues. Repertoires were generated with immunoSEQ multiplex PCR, while TCRdb's copy carries only in-frame clones and drops some. The sample holds 21,000 or so clones, roughly 88% seen once. Samples were taken at extremely preterm deliveries at roughly 22-28 weeks of gestation. Sorting kept Annexin V-negative CD3+CD8+CD45RA+CCR7+ naive T cells. Sorted naive CD8+ T cell numbers ranged ~19,000 to ~110,000. Study observations and caveats: Shared CDR3 nucleotide sequences: preterm over 2.5%, term approximately 0.4%, children 0.03% to 0.035%, adults around 0.0094%. Compared with older groups, preterm CDR3s were shorter, with fewer N additions and less trimming. Preterm neonates had significantly lower iChao1 richness than other age groups.

The V gene is TRBV4-1, the J gene TRBJ2-5; TRBD2 matches at 7 bases. The last part of the DNA fits TRBJ2-7 better; the J call may be wrong. Specimen: naive CD8+ T cells from cord blood. This sequence originates from a boy who was born preterm. DNA of the CDR3: TGCGCCAGCAGCCAAGCGGGGGGCTCCTACGAGCAGTACTTC. It translates to CASSQAGGSYEQYF.